This entry concerns a single T cell receptor (beta chain). V was cut by 0 bases and J by 8 bases, with 12 bases left in between. The CDR3 is 15 residues long. Germline V gives CDR1 SGHRS, CDR2 YFSETQ. In the original analysis: Amplification from reference gene primers served as the basis for estimated nucleated cell counts. This table comes from immunoSEQ multiplex PCR, and its TCRdb copy is limited to in-frame clones, with some not included. The V and J calls and clone size are taken from that table; D and trimming were inferred from the DNA. The data contain 210,000 or so clones, approximately 89% of them singletons. The data are from a study of blood T cell repertoires in COVID-19. Study-level background: Samples taken during acute and convalescent COVID-19 were collected in the United States, Italy and Spain. PBMCs, B-cell-depleted T cells, or T cells were the source of the cDNA or gDNA that made up the material.

Sequencing was performed on peripheral blood. This sequence was found in a woman between 40 and 55 years old with acute or convalescent COVID-19. The chain employs TRBV5-1 and TRBJ1-6; D may be TRBD1 (5 bases). The CDR3 protein is CASSLEPGTDSPLHF. The DNA for the CDR3 is TGCGCCAGCAGCTTGGAGCCAGGGACTGATTCACCCCTCCACTTT. Full variable domain (outside the CDR3, taken from reference TRBV5-1 and TRBJ1-6): KAGVTQTPRYLIKTRGQQVTLSCSPISGHRSVSWYQQTPGQGLQFLFEYFSETQRNKGNFPGRFSGRQFSNSRSEMNVSTLELGDSALYLCASSLEPGTDSPLHFGNGTRLTVT.